The sequence of this T cell receptor beta chain was determined in a study of blood T cell repertoires in COVID-19. Germline V gene data show CDR1 as SGHTA and CDR2 as FQGNSA. The CDR3 spans 18 residues. The ends lost 4 bases at V and 6 bases at J; junction bases unmatched: 11. Assay: immunoSEQ multiplex PCR; the TCRdb copy retains only in-frame clones and omits some. Counted here are around 380,000 clones, about 80% occurring once; the ten biggest clones make up 0.85% to 1.3%. What was sequenced was peripheral blood. The chain links TRBV7-2 to TRBJ2-1; TRBD2 aligns across 14 bases. The origin of this receptor is a human donor with acute or convalescent COVID-19. The donor label of this sample is uncertain. The CDR3 nucleotides are TGTGCCAGCAGCTCCCGCGGGACTAGCGGGGGAGCACTCAATGAGCAGTTCTTC. Translated: CASSSRGTSGGALNEQFF.